The clone carrying this T cell receptor (beta chain) has a handful of counts. Its antigen is not identified. These data belong to a study of regulatory T cells in long-lasting Graves disease. Study at large: The criterion for persistent Graves' disease was over 5 years of antithyroid drugs with positive TSH receptor antibodies.

The germline V and J ends were trimmed by 4 bases and 9 bases, with 21 bases remaining between them. CDR1 is SSHAT and CDR2 is FNYEAQ in the germline V gene (reference sequence). This CDR3 is built from 15 residues. General study points: Patients with persistent disease shared some 2,500 public clonotypes, outpacing the 966 shared by new patients.

In building TCR beta libraries, iRepertoire HTBI primers were used together with Arm-PCR of CDR3 regions. TCRdb used MiXCR to reprocess the multiplex PCR reads, holding one entry per CDR3 protein. The table shows hundreds of thousands of distinct CDR3 sequences, with about 32% occurring only once. Indicated time point: persistent/refractory GD, antithyroid drugs over 5 years with positive TRAb. Generation of the TCR library employed RNA extracted from PBMCs. This clonotype originated in a female donor with Graves disease. V and J are TRBV7-7 and TRBJ2-5, with a possible D match to TRBD2 (6 bases). This material consisted of peripheral blood mononuclear cells (PBMCs), taken when the disease was refractory, from a patient treated with antithyroid drugs. CDR3 sequence: CASSSRNSGDRAQYF. The DNA for the CDR3 is TGTGCCAGCAGCTCCCGGAATAGCGGCGATCGGGCCCAGTACTTC.